This T cell receptor (beta chain) is drawn from a study of T cells in Graves' hyperthyroidism and ophthalmopathy. Note on this clonotype: This sequence may be a read error, since a much larger clone differs from it by one base.

Germline assignment: CDR1 MDHEN and CDR2 SYDVKM. V lost 6 bases to trimming and J lost 11 bases; unmatched junction nucleotides: 21. CDR3 length: 16 residues. Amplified TCR beta CDR3 regions derived from RNA transcripts. HTBI primers were the set used in a first-round RT-PCR of the TCR CDR3. TCRdb independently ran MiXCR on the multiplex PCR reads; one entry per CDR3 protein. Of hundreds of thousands of distinct CDR3 sequences listed, around 13% are singletons. This receptor was taken from a woman aged 18-29 years with Graves' hyperthyroidism. Sequenced: blood. V is TRBV28 and J is TRBJ2-5; 7 bases are a match to TRBD2. The CDR3 loop is CASRNQRDWWSNEQYF. The CDR3 DNA sequence: TGTGCCAGCAGAAATCAGCGGGATTGGTGGTCCAATGAGCAGTACTTC.